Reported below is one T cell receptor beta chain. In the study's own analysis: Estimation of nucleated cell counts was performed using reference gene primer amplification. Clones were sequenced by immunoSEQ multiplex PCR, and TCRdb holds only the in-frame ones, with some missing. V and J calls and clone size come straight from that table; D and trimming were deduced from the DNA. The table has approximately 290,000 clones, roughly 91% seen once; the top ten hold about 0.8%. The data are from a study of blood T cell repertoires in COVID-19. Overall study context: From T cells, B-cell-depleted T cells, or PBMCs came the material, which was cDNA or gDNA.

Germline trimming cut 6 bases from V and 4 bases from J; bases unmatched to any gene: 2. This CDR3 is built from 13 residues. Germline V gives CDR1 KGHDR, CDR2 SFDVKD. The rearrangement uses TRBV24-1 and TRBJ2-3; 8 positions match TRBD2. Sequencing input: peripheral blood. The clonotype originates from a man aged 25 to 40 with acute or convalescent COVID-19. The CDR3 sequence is CATSRRGADTQYF. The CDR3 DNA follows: TGTGCCACCAGTAGGCGGGGGGCAGATACGCAGTATTTT.